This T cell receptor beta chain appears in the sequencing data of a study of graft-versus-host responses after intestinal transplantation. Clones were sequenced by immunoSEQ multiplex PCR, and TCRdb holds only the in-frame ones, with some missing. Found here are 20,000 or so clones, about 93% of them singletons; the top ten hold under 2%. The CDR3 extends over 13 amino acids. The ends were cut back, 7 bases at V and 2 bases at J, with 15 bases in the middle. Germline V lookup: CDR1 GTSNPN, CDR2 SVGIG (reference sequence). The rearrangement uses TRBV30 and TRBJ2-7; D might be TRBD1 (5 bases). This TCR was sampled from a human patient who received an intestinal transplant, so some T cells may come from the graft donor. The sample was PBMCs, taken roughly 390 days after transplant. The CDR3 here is CALLGQSTYEQYF. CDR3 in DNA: TGTGCCTTGTTAGGACAATCAACCTACGAGCAGTACTTC.